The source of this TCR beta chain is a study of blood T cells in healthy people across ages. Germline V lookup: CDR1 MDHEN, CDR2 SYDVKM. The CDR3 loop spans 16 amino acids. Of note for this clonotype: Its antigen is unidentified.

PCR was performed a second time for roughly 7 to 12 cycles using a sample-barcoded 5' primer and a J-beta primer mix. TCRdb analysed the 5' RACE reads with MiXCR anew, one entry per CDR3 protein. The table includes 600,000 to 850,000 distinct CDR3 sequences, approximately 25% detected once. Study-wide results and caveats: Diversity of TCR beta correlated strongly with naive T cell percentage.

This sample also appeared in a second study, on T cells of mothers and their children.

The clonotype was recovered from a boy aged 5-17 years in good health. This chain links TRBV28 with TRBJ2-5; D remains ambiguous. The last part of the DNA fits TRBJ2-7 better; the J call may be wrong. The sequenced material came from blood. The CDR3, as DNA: TGTGCCAGCAGTCCCTCAAGGTGGGTACGGGTCTACGAGCAGTACTTC. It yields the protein CASSPSRWVRVYEQYF.